Listed below are T cell receptor beta chains from one sample, sequenced in a study of blood T cell repertoires in COVID-19. Clones were read by immunoSEQ multiplex PCR, and TCRdb kept only the in-frame ones, dropping some. The sample comprises 200,000 to 250,000 clones, around four fifths of which are singletons, and more than 1.5% rests with the top ten. Sequences were obtained from peripheral blood. Receptors were obtained from a young man who had recovered from COVID-19. CDR3s include the opening cysteine and the closing phenylalanine or tryptophan. A D gene is named only where the DNA matches it firmly. Where a row states a size, it is once, few, many or the class of an expanded clone; other rows omit it.

V gene,D gene,clone size,J gene,CDR3 protein,CDR3 DNA
TRBV3-1/TRBV3-2,NA,NA,TRBJ2-5,CASSHVLGQGQETQYF,TGTGCCAGCAGCCACGTGTTGGGGCAGGGGCAAGAGACCCAGTACTTC
TRBV9,TRBD1,once,TRBJ1-4,CASSVETGSNEKLFF,TGTGCCAGCAGCGTGGAGACAGGGTCGAATGAAAAACTGTTTTTT
TRBV19,NA,NA,TRBJ1-2,CASTYVGGRTDGYTF,TGTGCCAGTACCTATGTCGGGGGGCGAACGGATGGCTACACCTTC
TRBV3-1/TRBV3-2,TRBD1,NA,TRBJ1-6,CASSPQGGNSPLHF,TGTGCCAGCAGCCCGCAGGGGGGTAATTCACCCCTCCACTTT
TRBV7-2,NA,NA,TRBJ2-1,CASSLEAGFNEQFF,TGTGCCAGCAGCTTAGAGGCAGGGTTCAATGAGCAGTTCTTC
TRBV2,NA,few,TRBJ1-5,CASSESGGNNQPQHF,TGTGCCAGCAGTGAAAGCGGGGGGAACAATCAGCCCCAGCATTTT
TRBV3-1/TRBV3-2,TRBD2,NA,TRBJ2-5,CASSVLAGGQETQYF,TGTGCCAGCAGTGTGCTAGCGGGGGGCCAAGAGACCCAGTACTTC
TRBV28,NA,NA,TRBJ1-3,CASGSSVNTIYF,TGTGCCAGCGGTAGTTCCGTAAACACCATATATTTT
TRBV7-6,NA,NA,TRBJ2-5,CASSSDWLTQYF,TGTGCCAGCAGCTCGGACTGGCTGACCCAGTACTTC
TRBV2,NA,few,TRBJ2-7,CASKSAPTPDSHEQYF,TGTGCCAGCAAGTCCGCTCCAACCCCGGACAGTCACGAGCAGTACTTC
TRBV18,NA,NA,TRBJ2-2,CASSPTQGTGELFF,TGTGCCAGCTCACCAACACAGGGTACCGGGGAGCTGTTTTTT
TRBV6-1,NA,NA,TRBJ1-3,CASSNRDSGNTIYF,TGTGCCAGCAGCAACAGGGACTCTGGAAACACCATATATTTT
TRBV5-5,NA,NA,TRBJ2-5,CASSLGIWGDQETQYF,TGTGCCAGCAGCTTGGGAATCTGGGGGGACCAAGAGACCCAGTACTTC
TRBV6-4,TRBD2,NA,TRBJ2-1,CASSNSGGGYNEQFF,TGTGCCAGCAGTAATAGCGGGGGGGGCTACAATGAGCAGTTCTTC
TRBV14,NA,NA,TRBJ1-1,CASSYGQRAFF,TGTGCCAGCAGCTACGGACAGAGGGCTTTCTTT
TRBV27,NA,NA,TRBJ1-2,CASSPTGLGGYTF,TGTGCCAGCAGTCCAACGGGGTTAGGTGGCTACACCTTC
TRBV5-1,TRBD1,NA,TRBJ2-6,CASNTGTGAGANVLTF,TGCGCCAGCAATACCGGGACAGGGGCTGGGGCCAACGTCCTGACTTTC
TRBV7-8,TRBD1,NA,TRBJ1-4,CASSWTGIPNEKLFF,TGTGCCAGCAGTTGGACAGGGATCCCAAATGAAAAACTGTTTTTT
TRBV5-1,TRBD1,NA,TRBJ1-1,CASSLVGQGTEAFF,TGCGCCAGCAGCTTGGTAGGACAGGGCACTGAAGCTTTCTTT
TRBV18,NA,NA,TRBJ1-3,CASSPQGVVGNTIYF,TGTGCCAGCTCACCACAGGGGGTAGTTGGAAACACCATATATTTT
TRBV5-4,NA,NA,TRBJ2-2,CASSFEVEGTGELFF,TGTGCCAGCAGCTTTGAGGTGGAGGGGACCGGGGAGCTGTTTTTT
TRBV5-3,NA,NA,TRBJ1-1,CARSGPVTRNTEAFF,TGTGCCAGAAGCGGGCCTGTAACCCGGAACACTGAAGCTTTCTTT
TRBV7-9,NA,NA,TRBJ2-5,CASNHREQETQYF,TGTGCCAGCAACCACAGGGAACAAGAGACCCAGTACTTC
TRBV4-1,TRBD2,few,TRBJ2-2,CASSRGLAGVGGELFF,TGCGCCAGCAGCCGGGGACTAGCGGGGGTAGGCGGGGAGCTGTTTTTT
TRBV10-3,NA,NA,TRBJ1-1,CAISESPAEAFF,TGTGCCATCAGTGAGTCTCCAGCTGAAGCTTTCTTT
TRBV5-4,NA,NA,TRBJ1-2,CASSSPGVTSGYTF,TGTGCCAGCAGCTCCCCCGGGGTCACCTCCGGCTACACCTTC
TRBV28,NA,few,TRBJ1-2,CASSSVIGYTF,TGTGCCAGCAGTTCGGTAATTGGCTACACCTTC
TRBV12-3/TRBV12-4,NA,NA,TRBJ1-1,CASTSTVNTEAFF,TGTGCCAGCACCTCCACAGTGAACACTGAAGCTTTCTTT
TRBV5-4,TRBD1,NA,TRBJ1-2,CASSHPGQPYGYTF,TGTGCCAGCAGTCACCCGGGACAGCCCTATGGCTACACCTTC
TRBV6-1,TRBD2,NA,TRBJ2-1,CASSEAASGVYEQFF,TGTGCCAGCAGTGAAGCGGCTAGCGGGGTCTATGAGCAGTTCTTC
TRBV13,NA,NA,TRBJ1-6,CASSQLGSSYNSPLHF,TGTGCCAGCAGCCAACTCGGGAGCTCCTATAATTCACCCCTCCACTTT
TRBV11-1,TRBD2,NA,TRBJ2-3,CASSLGVAGDTDTQYF,TGTGCCAGCAGCTTAGGGGTAGCGGGGGACACAGATACGCAGTATTTT
TRBV7-8,TRBD2,NA,TRBJ2-5,CASSLGLLGLLETQYF,TGTGCCAGCAGCCTGGGACTATTGGGACTCTTGGAGACCCAGTACTTC
TRBV28,TRBD1,NA,TRBJ1-2,CASSNDRGLTYGYTF,TGTGCCAGCAGCAACGACAGGGGCCTTACCTATGGCTACACCTTC
TRBV9,NA,NA,TRBJ2-3,CASSAPSTDTQYF,TGTGCCAGCAGCGCCCCTTCGACAGATACGCAGTATTTT
TRBV6-5,NA,few,TRBJ1-3,CASRPYSSGNTIYF,TGTGCCAGCAGACCCTACAGCTCTGGAAACACCATATATTTT
TRBV6-5,NA,NA,TRBJ2-2,CASSYGWLPPGELFF,TGTGCCAGCAGTTACGGTTGGCTCCCGCCCGGGGAGCTGTTTTTT
TRBV5-1,TRBD2,NA,TRBJ2-5,CASSPGASGQETQYF,TGCGCCAGCAGCCCGGGGGCTAGCGGGCAAGAGACCCAGTACTTC
TRBV21-1,NA,NA,TRBJ2-3,CASSRTGGEEDTQYF,TGTGCCAGCAGCAGGACAGGGGGCGAGGAGGATACGCAGTATTTT
TRBV18,NA,NA,TRBJ1-4,CASSPSGAPSNEKLFF,TGTGCCAGCTCACCTTCAGGGGCCCCCTCTAATGAAAAACTGTTTTTT
TRBV5-1,NA,once,TRBJ1-1,CASSPVLAHRTTEAFF,TGCGCCAGCAGCCCAGTCCTGGCCCATCGAACCACTGAAGCTTTCTTT
TRBV12-3/TRBV12-4,NA,few,TRBJ1-3,CASTRNSGNTIYF,TGTGCCAGCACGAGGAACTCTGGAAACACCATATATTTT
TRBV27,TRBD2,NA,TRBJ2-1,CASSRASGVGNEQFF,TGTGCCAGCAGCCGGGCGAGCGGGGTTGGCAATGAGCAGTTCTTC
TRBV27,NA,NA,TRBJ1-2,CASSLGGRVYHHTGYTF,TGTGCCAGCAGTTTAGGAGGCAGAGTATACCATCATACTGGCTACACCTTC
TRBV18,NA,NA,TRBJ1-1,CASSPPNRGAETEAFF,TGTGCCAGCTCACCCCCCAACCGGGGGGCGGAAACTGAAGCTTTCTTT